The 27 T cell receptor beta chains below were found in one sample sequenced in a study of T cells in Graves' hyperthyroidism and ophthalmopathy. It was RNA transcripts that yielded the amplified TCR beta CDR3 regions. The study used the HTBI primer set for a first-round RT-PCR of the TCR CDR3. TCRdb re-analysed the multiplex PCR reads in MiXCR, keeping a single row per CDR3 protein. The data contain about 590,000 distinct CDR3 sequences, 15% to 17% of them singletons. The specimen was blood. Source of these receptors: a woman aged 25 to 45 with Graves' hyperthyroidism.

There are a few counts of this clonotype. V and J are TRBV24-1 and TRBJ2-7; D unresolved. Trimming removed 3 bases at V and 5 bases at J, with 7 bases between. CDR1 and CDR2 from the germline V gene are KGHDR and SFDVKD. The CDR3 is made up of 12 amino acids. The CDR3 protein is CATSDDGDEQYF. The DNA for the CDR3 is TGTGCCACCAGTGATGATGGGGACGAGCAGTACTTC.

The chain links TRBV12-5 to TRBJ2-1, with 10 bases lining up with TRBD2. The junction had 7 bases not matched to a gene; V was cut back by 3 bases and J by 8 bases. This CDR3 spans 15 amino acids. Looked up from germline, CDR1 is LGHNT and CDR2 is FRNRAP. The CDR3 region has the DNA TGTGCTAGTGGTTTAATAGCGGGGGGCCTCGATGAGCAGTTCTTC. Its translation: CASGLIAGGLDEQFF.

This clonotype appeared many times. The chain combines TRBV7-2 with TRBJ2-7; TRBD2 might be the D (6 bases). Trimming cost V 4 bases and J 9 bases, with 22 bases left between them. This CDR3 has 15 amino acids. Germline CDR1 is SGHTA and CDR2 is FQGNSA. The CDR3 nucleotides are TGTGCCAGCAGCTACACCGGGACTGGCATTTGGGGGCAGTACTTC. Encoded protein: CASSYTGTGIWGQYF.

On this clonotype: This could be a read error, since a much larger clone is one nucleotide away. The chain employs TRBV20-1 and TRBJ1-2; D is ambiguous. V dropped 5 bases and J dropped 7 bases, with 8 bases sitting between them. This CDR3 is 10 amino acids long. Per the germline V gene, CDR1 is DFQATT and CDR2 is SNEGSKA (reference sequence). The CDR3 spells CSAGVGGYTF. The CDR3 coding sequence is TGCAGTGCTGGAGTCGGTGGCTACACCTTC.

Remarks on this clonotype: This may arise from a read error, as a much more abundant clone is one base away. The V call is TRBV5-1, the J call TRBJ2-3; D possibly uses TRBD1 or TRBD2 (5 bases each). This CDR3 region has 16 residues. Germline values: CDR1 SGHRS, CDR2 YFSETQ. The CDR3 nucleotides are TGCGCCAGCAGCTTGGGATGGGACCCTAGCACAGATACGCGGTATTTT. This gives the protein CASSLGWDPSTDTRYF.

At least ten counts were recorded for this clonotype. The chain carries TRBV12-3 or TRBV12-4 and TRBJ2-7; 9 bases fit TRBD1. Losses at the gene ends were 3 bases for V and 1 base for J; bases not matched to a gene: 4. CDR3 length equals 15 residues. In nucleotides, the CDR3 is TGTGCCAGCAGTTTTACGGGGACAGGGTCCTACGAGCAGTACTTC. Translated, it gives CASSFTGTGSYEQYF.

This clonotype was observed a few times. V is TRBV10-3 and J is TRBJ2-3, with D hard to call. This CDR3 comprises 12 residues. Trimming left V 11 bases short and J 2 bases short, with 11 bases between. Germline CDR1 reads ENHRY; CDR2 reads SYGVKD. The CDR3 region is CASKTVTDTQYF. The CDR3 DNA reads TGTGCCTCCAAAACTGTCACAGATACGCAGTATTTT.

A word on this clonotype: Compared with germline, one end of the junction differs, possibly owing to a read error. The chain links TRBV5-5 to TRBJ2-7; 11 nucleotides align to TRBD2. CDR1 is SGHKS, CDR2 YYEKEE, per germline (reference sequence). This CDR3 spans 15 amino acids. The DNA for the CDR3 is TGCGCCAGCAGCCCCGATACTAGCGGGAGTCTCGAGCAGTACTTC. As protein: CASSPDTSGSLEQYF.

The chain carries TRBV27 and TRBJ2-1; 9 bases agree with TRBD2. J gave up 4 bases and V 6 bases, and 16 bases lay outside the gene matches. CDR3 length equals 18 residues. Germline V gene data show CDR1 as MNHEY and CDR2 as SMNVEV (reference sequence). CDR3 DNA sequence: TGTGCCAGCAGACCAGCGGGAGGCTCATCCTCATCATACAATGAGCAGTTCTTC. Translation: CASRPAGGSSSSYNEQFF.

This clonotype was counted at least ten times. The V call is TRBV12-3 or TRBV12-4, the J call TRBJ2-7, with D maybe TRBD2 (5 bases). With 2 bases removed from V and 1 base from J, the gap between germline ends came to 9 bases. The CDR3 runs to 14 residues. The CDR3, as DNA: TGTGCCAGCAGTTTACGGGGTGGATCCTACGAGCAGTACTTC. Its translation is CASSLRGGSYEQYF.

This clonotype showed up just a few times. V usage is TRBV20-1 and J usage is TRBJ1-2; D perhaps matches TRBD1 (6 bases). V lost 3 bases and J 5 bases, leaving 22 bases between the germline ends. There are 16 residues in the CDR3. Per the germline V gene, CDR1 is DFQATT and CDR2 is SNEGSKA (reference sequence). This CDR3 reads CSASNLMGGERYGYTF. The DNA for the CDR3 is TGCAGTGCTAGTAATCTGATGGGGGGCGAGCGTTATGGCTACACCTTC.

This clonotype was recorded many times. The chain is built from TRBV20-1 and TRBJ2-5, with 9 bases fitting TRBD2. Germline values: CDR1 DFQATT, CDR2 SNEGSKA (reference sequence). The J segment lost 4 bases and the V segment lost 0 bases, leaving 6 bases of the junction unmatched. The CDR3 sequence is 15 residues long. CDR3 amino acids: CSARDRGGGGETQYF. CDR3 sequence (DNA): TGCAGTGCTAGAGACAGGGGCGGGGGGGGAGAGACCCAGTACTTC.

The gene calls are TRBV7-9 and TRBJ2-1; no clear D. Germline V gene sequence: CDR1 SEHNR, CDR2 FQNEAQ (reference sequence). The CDR3 runs to 13 residues. V was shortened by 1 base and J by 7 bases, with 8 bases between the two germline ends. The CDR3 DNA reads TGTGCCAGCAGCTTAGGTTCTCCGAATGAGCAGTTCTTC. Protein: CASSLGSPNEQFF.

A note on this clonotype: One junction end does not reproduce the germline sequence, and a read error may be involved. V usage is TRBV11-2 and J usage is TRBJ1-5; D gene unclear. The CDR3 consists of 13 residues. Germline CDR1 SGHAT, CDR2 FQNNGV. The CDR3 reads CANSLDRPQPQHF. The CDR3 DNA reads as TGTGCCAACAGCTTAGATCGCCCTCAGCCCCAGCATTTT.

This clonotype was counted many times. The V gene is TRBV2, the J gene TRBJ2-2; 12 nucleotides agree with TRBD2. The CDR3 is made up of 19 amino acids. Germline CDR1 SNHLY, CDR2 FYNNEI. Trimming took 4 bases from V and 0 from J; bases not matched to a gene: 9. CDR3 protein: CASSVFASGRGTNTGELFF. In DNA form, the CDR3 reads TGTGCCAGCAGTGTCTTTGCTAGCGGGAGGGGAACGAACACCGGGGAGCTGTTTTTT.

This clonotype was counted ten times or more. V is TRBV15 and J is TRBJ1-2, with D possibly TRBD1 on 6 matching bases. This CDR3 has 13 amino acids. Trimming stripped 3 bases from V and 7 bases from J, with 12 bases between. Germline-derived CDR1 and CDR2 are LNHNV and YYDKDF (reference sequence). The CDR3, as DNA: TGTGCCACCAGCAGTCCGGGACAAGGTGGCTACACCTTC. Its protein is CATSSPGQGGYTF.

This clonotype occurred many times. This sequence joins TRBV3-1 and TRBJ1-1, with D maybe TRBD1 (6 bases). V lost 8 bases to trimming and J lost 4 bases, with 14 bases between them. Germline CDR1 is LGHDT and CDR2 is YNNKEL (reference sequence). CDR3 length: 13 amino acids. The CDR3 coding sequence is TGTGCCAGCTCACGAACAGGGAGCACTGAAGCTTTCTTT. Translating it yields CASSRTGSTEAFF.

This clonotype was detected a few times. The chain joins TRBV6-1 to TRBJ2-5; 8 bases fit TRBD1. J gave up 5 bases and V 1 base, and 6 bases lay outside the gene matches. The length of the CDR3 is 15 residues. Germline lookup yields CDR1 MNHNS and CDR2 SASEGT. DNA of the CDR3: TGTGCCAGCAGTGAAGGGACAGGGACCGCGGAGACCCAGTACTTC. This translates into CASSEGTGTAETQYF.

This chain connects TRBV19 to TRBJ1-1; the D gene is possibly TRBD1 (6 bases). Germline V gene lookup returns CDR1 LNHDA and CDR2 SQIVND (reference sequence). This CDR3 region has 16 residues. V shed 3 bases and J shed 1 base, with 15 bases lying between them. The CDR3 here is CASSISKTGPNTEAFF. CDR3 coding DNA: TGTGCCAGTAGTATCTCAAAAACAGGGCCGAACACTGAAGCTTTCTTT.

This chain connects TRBV11-3 to TRBJ2-2, with 10 bases identical to TRBD2. Trimming cost V 5 bases and J 5 bases; bases outside gene matches: 8. From germline, CDR1 is SGHNT and CDR2 YENEEA. The CDR3 is 16 amino acids. Written as DNA, the CDR3 is TGTGCCAGCAGCCCGCGAGCGGGAGGGTTAACCGGGGAGCTGTTTTTT. It encodes CASSPRAGGLTGELFF.

In this sample, this clonotype turned up many times. This rearrangement joins TRBV7-9 to TRBJ2-1; 13 positions agree with TRBD2. The germline CDR1 and CDR2 sequences are SEHNR and FQNEAQ (reference sequence). V lost 3 bases and J lost 6; bases outside the gene matches: 11. This CDR3 is 18 amino acids long. The CDR3 nucleotides read TGTGCCAGCAGCTTTTTGGGACTAGCGGGACTTTGGGGCAATGAGCAGTTCTTC. Translation: CASSFLGLAGLWGNEQFF.

V gene TRBV28 combines with J gene TRBJ1-3, with 7 positions matching TRBD1. The V and J ends lost 3 bases and 0 bases, in that order; junction bases with no gene match: 8. CDR1 and CDR2 from the germline V gene are MDHEN and SYDVKM. The CDR3 consists of 17 residues. The CDR3, as DNA: TGTGCCAGCAGTTTCGAGGGGACAGACTACTCTGGAAACACCATATATTTT. Its protein is CASSFEGTDYSGNTIYF.

This clonotype occurred many times. V usage is TRBV11-2 and J usage is TRBJ2-3; no clear D. Trimming took 4 bases from V and 2 from J, leaving 7 bases between them. The CDR3 contains 13 residues. Germline loops: CDR1 SGHAT, CDR2 FQNNGV. The CDR3 region has the DNA TGTGCCAGCAGCTCTGCTTACACAGATACGCAGTATTTT. This gives the protein CASSSAYTDTQYF. The complete variable domain, with remaining parts taken from reference TRBV11-2 and TRBJ2-3, reads EAGVAQSPRYKIIEKRQSVAFWCNPISGHATLYWYQQILGQGPKLLIQFQNNGVVDDSQLPKDRFSAERLKGVDSTLKIQPAKLEDSAVYLCASSSAYTDTQYFGPGTRLTVL.

As concerns this clonotype: Without the conserved terminal phenylalanine or tryptophan, this CDR3 likely stems from a read error. The J gene is TRBJ2-7, the V gene TRBV11-2, with 10 bases that match TRBD2. Germline V gene data show CDR1 as SGHAT and CDR2 as FQNNGV. V trimming: 6 bases; J trimming: 0 bases; junction bases outside the gene matches: 14. The CDR3 is made up of 18 amino acids. For the CDR3, the DNA is TGTGCCAGCAGAATAGGGGGGAGCGGGAGGGCAGACTCCTACGAGCAGTACCTC. Protein product: CASRIGGSGRADSYEQYL.

The table lists this clonotype with many counts. This chain connects TRBV3-1 to TRBJ1-4; D is possibly TRBD1 (6 bases). With 1 base removed from V and 9 bases from J, the gap between germline ends came to 18 bases. Germline V gives CDR1 LGHDT, CDR2 YNNKEL (reference sequence). This CDR3 has 16 residues. The chain's CDR3 is CASSQARTGAAKKLFF. In DNA, the CDR3 is TGTGCCAGCAGCCAAGCCAGGACGGGGGCGGCGAAAAAACTGTTTTTT.

This clonotype was observed many times. V gene TRBV6-2 or TRBV6-3 combines with J gene TRBJ2-1, with TRBD2 matching over 10 bases. With 2 bases clipped from V and 8 bases from J, the junction kept 9 bases outside the gene matches. Germline CDR1 and CDR2: MNHEY and SVGEGT. This CDR3 spans 16 amino acids. The CDR3 bases are TGTGCCAGCAGTTACGCCCCGTCCGGACTAGCGGATGAGCAGTTCTTC. Protein product: CASSYAPSGLADEQFF.

The chain joins TRBV13 to TRBJ1-1; no firm D call. This CDR3 spans 16 amino acids. Per germline, CDR1 PRHDT and CDR2 FYEKMQ (reference sequence). Deletions cut 4 bases from V and 1 base from J, with 16 bases between. For the CDR3, the DNA is TGTGCCAGCAGCTCCCGGCTTCTTCTGGAGAACACTGAAGCTTTCTTT. Amino acids: CASSSRLLLENTEAFF.